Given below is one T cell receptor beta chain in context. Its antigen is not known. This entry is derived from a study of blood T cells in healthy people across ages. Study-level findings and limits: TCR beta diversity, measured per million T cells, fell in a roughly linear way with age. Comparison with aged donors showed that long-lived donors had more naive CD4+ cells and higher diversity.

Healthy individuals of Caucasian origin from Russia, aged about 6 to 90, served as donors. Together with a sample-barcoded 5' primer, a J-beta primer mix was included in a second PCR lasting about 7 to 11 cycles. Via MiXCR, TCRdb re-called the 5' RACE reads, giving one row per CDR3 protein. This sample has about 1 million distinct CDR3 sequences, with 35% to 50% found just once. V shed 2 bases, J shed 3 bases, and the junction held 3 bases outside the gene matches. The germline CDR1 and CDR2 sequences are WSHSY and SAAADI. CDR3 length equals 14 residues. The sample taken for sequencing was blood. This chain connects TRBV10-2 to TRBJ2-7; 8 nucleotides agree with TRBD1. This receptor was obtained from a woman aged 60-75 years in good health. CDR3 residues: CASSEGQGYYEQYF. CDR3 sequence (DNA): TGCGCCAGCAGTGAGGGACAGGGATACTACGAGCAGTACTTC.